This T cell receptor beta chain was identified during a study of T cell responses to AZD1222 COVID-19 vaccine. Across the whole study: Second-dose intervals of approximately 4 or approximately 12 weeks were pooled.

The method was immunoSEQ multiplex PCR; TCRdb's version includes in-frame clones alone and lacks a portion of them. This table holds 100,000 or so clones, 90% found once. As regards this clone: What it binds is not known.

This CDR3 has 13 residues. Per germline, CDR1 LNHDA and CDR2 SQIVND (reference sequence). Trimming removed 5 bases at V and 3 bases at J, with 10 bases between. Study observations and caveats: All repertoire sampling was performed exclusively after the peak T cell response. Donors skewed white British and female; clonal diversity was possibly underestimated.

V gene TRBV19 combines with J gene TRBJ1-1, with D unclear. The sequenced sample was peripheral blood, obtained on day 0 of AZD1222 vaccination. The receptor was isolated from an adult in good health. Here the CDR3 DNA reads TGTGCCAGTAGTCAGGTCTGGGACACTGAAGCTTTCTTT. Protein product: CASSQVWDTEAFF.